The 13 T cell receptor beta chains reported below all come from one sample, sequenced in a study of shared clonotypes between healthy human individuals. This table comes from immunoSEQ multiplex PCR, and its TCRdb copy is limited to in-frame clones, with some not included. This sample has over 700,000 clones; over 55% occur once, and the top ten carry over 1.5%. The specimen sequenced was memory CD4+ T cells sorted from blood. Described subset: CD45RA-negative fraction. All receptors come from a woman aged 30 to 39 in good health.

The chain is built from TRBV6-1 and TRBJ1-1; no reliable D call. Germline V gene sequence: CDR1 MNHNS, CDR2 SASEGT. The V gene lost 6 bases and the J gene lost 5 bases, with 4 bases spanning the gap. This CDR3 contains 10 residues. The CDR3 is CASRRTEAFF. The CDR3 bases are TGTGCCAGCAGGCGGACTGAAGCTTTCTTT.

The genes are TRBV11-2 and TRBJ2-7; D is ambiguous. Trimming shortened V by 4 bases and J by 1 base, and 14 bases separated the two germline ends. There are 15 residues in the CDR3. Germline CDR1 is SGHAT and CDR2 is FQNNGV. CDR3 amino acids: CASSSTRKGSYEQYF. The CDR3 region has the DNA TGTGCCAGCAGCTCAACCAGAAAAGGGTCCTACGAGCAGTACTTC.

The V and J genes are TRBV7-9 and TRBJ1-2; D gene ambiguous. Trimming took off 3 bases at V and 3 bases at J, with 8 bases between the two ends. Looked up from germline, CDR1 is SEHNR and CDR2 is FQNEAQ (reference sequence). This CDR3 contains 13 residues. This chain's CDR3 is CASSLVGDYGYTF. The CDR3 nucleotides read TGTGCCAGCAGCTTGGTTGGGGACTATGGCTACACCTTC.

This sequence joins TRBV14 and TRBJ2-2, with D uncertain. The germline gives CDR1 SGHDN, CDR2 FVKESK. CDR3 length: 12 amino acids. The V end lost 3 bases, the J end lost 6 bases, and 5 bases lay between the germline ends. CDR3 DNA: TGTGCCAGCAGCCATGTACCCGGGGAGCTGTTTTTT. Translating gives CASSHVPGELFF.

In its sample, this clone was seen a few times. The rearrangement links TRBV4-2 to TRBJ2-2; D is undetermined. V was trimmed by 1 base and J by 6 bases, leaving 9 bases between them. Germline assignment: CDR1 LGHNA and CDR2 YNFKEQ. The length of the CDR3 is 14 residues. The CDR3 DNA reads as TGTGCCAGCAGCCAAGTCTCAGGAGCCGGGGAGCTGTTTTTT. Its protein product is CASSQVSGAGELFF.

This rearrangement joins TRBV19 to TRBJ1-2; D is unresolved. Germline-derived CDR1 and CDR2 are LNHDA and SQIVND (reference sequence). V was clipped by 7 bases and J by 0 bases, with 9 bases between them. This CDR3 contains 13 residues. DNA for the CDR3: TGTGCCAGTAAGGACGGTCCTAACTATGGCTACACCTTC. This sequence encodes CASKDGPNYGYTF.

V is TRBV5-1 and J is TRBJ1-1; no reliable D call. There are 13 residues in the CDR3. Trimming removed 3 bases at V and 5 bases at J, with 11 bases between. Germline V gene data show CDR1 as SGHRS and CDR2 as YFSETQ. CDR3 protein: CASSYTAETEAFF. For the CDR3, the DNA is TGCGCCAGCAGCTATACAGCGGAGACTGAAGCTTTCTTT.

A remark on this clone: Other DNA sequences from this sample encode an identical CDR3 as well. The gene calls are TRBV9 and TRBJ2-7, with D maybe TRBD2 (5 bases). CDR3 size: 15 residues. Germline V CDR1 and CDR2: SGDLS, YYNGEE. Trimming cost V 0 bases and J 2 bases, with 12 bases left between them. The CDR3 region has the DNA TGTGCCAGCAGCGTAGGGCTAGCCGGGCCCTACGAGCAGTACTTC. This translates into CASSVGLAGPYEQYF. The entire variable domain, with the rest obtained from reference TRBV9 and TRBJ2-7, is as follows: DSGVTQTPKHLITATGQRVTLRCSPRSGDLSVYWYQQSLDQGLQFLIQYYNGEERAKGNILERFSAQQFPDLHSELNLSSLELGDSALYFCASSVGLAGPYEQYFGPGTRLTVT.

The chain uses TRBV5-5 and TRBJ2-3; 8 nucleotides match TRBD2. Looked up from germline, CDR1 is SGHKS and CDR2 is YYEKEE (reference sequence). V trimming: 3 bases; J trimming: 2 bases; junction bases outside the gene matches: 11. The CDR3 sequence is 17 residues long. The CDR3 DNA follows: TGTGCCAGCAGCTCGCCCTGGCGGGGGGCTATCACAGATACGCAGTATTTT. Translation gives CASSSPWRGAITDTQYF.

The J gene is TRBJ2-7, the V gene TRBV19; TRBD2 matches at 10 bases. The V gene end was trimmed by 3 bases and the J gene end by 2 bases; junction bases not matched to a gene: 4. CDR3 length: 15 residues. The V gene's germline CDR1 is LNHDA and CDR2 SQIVND (reference sequence). CDR3 coding DNA: TGTGCCAGTAGTATGCGGCTAGCGGGAGCCTACGAGCAGTACTTC. It specifies CASSMRLAGAYEQYF. Together with reference TRBV19 and TRBJ2-7, the CDR3 gives the full variable domain: DGGITQSPKYLFRKEGQNVTLSCEQNLNHDAMYWYRQDPGQGLRLIYYSQIVNDFQKGDIAEGYSVSREKKESFPLTVTSAQKNPTAFYLCASSMRLAGAYEQYFGPGTRLTVT.

This chain links TRBV5-1 with TRBJ2-3; 9 bases agree with TRBD2. After removal of 4 bases from V and 6 bases from J, the junction contained 6 bases not matched to a gene. Per germline, CDR1 SGHRS and CDR2 YFSETQ. This CDR3 has 14 residues. CDR3 DNA: TGCGCCAGCAGCCCCGGGACTAGCTTCGATACGCAGTATTTT. Translating it yields CASSPGTSFDTQYF.

The gene calls are TRBV5-6 and TRBJ1-4; D is undetermined. CDR3 length equals 16 residues. V was trimmed by 1 base and J by 2 bases, leaving 12 bases between them. Per the germline V gene, CDR1 is SGHDT and CDR2 is YYEEEE. This chain's CDR3 is CASSLYSTRTNEKLFF. The CDR3 DNA sequence: TGTGCCAGCAGCTTGTACTCAACCCGGACTAATGAAAAACTGTTTTTT.

The chain is built from TRBV5-1 and TRBJ1-5; a possible D gene is TRBD1 (6 bases). Trimming took off 0 bases at V and 14 bases at J, with 15 bases between the two ends. Germline values: CDR1 SGHRS, CDR2 YFSETQ. CDR3 length: 13 residues. CDR3 amino acids: CASSLVSGTREHF. The CDR3 bases are TGCGCCAGCAGCTTGGTCTCCGGGACAAGAGAGCATTTT. Variable domain in full (rest from reference TRBV5-1 and TRBJ1-5): KAGVTQTPRYLIKTRGQQVTLSCSPISGHRSVSWYQQTPGQGLQFLFEYFSETQRNKGNFPGRFSGRQFSNSRSEMNVSTLELGDSALYLCASSLVSGTREHFGDGTRLSIL.